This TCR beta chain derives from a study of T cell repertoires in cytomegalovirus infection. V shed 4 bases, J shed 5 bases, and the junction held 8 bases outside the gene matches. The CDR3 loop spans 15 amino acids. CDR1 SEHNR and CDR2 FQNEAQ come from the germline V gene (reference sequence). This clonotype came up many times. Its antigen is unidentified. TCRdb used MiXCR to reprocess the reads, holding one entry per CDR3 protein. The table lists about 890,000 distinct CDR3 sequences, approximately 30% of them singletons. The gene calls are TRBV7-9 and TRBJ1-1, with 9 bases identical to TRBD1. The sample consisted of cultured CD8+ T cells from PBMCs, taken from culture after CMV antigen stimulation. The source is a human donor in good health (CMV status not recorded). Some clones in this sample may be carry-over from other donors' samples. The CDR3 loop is CASSSPHRGHTEAFF. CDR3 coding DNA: TGTGCCAGCAGCTCCCCCCACAGGGGGCATACTGAAGCTTTCTTT.